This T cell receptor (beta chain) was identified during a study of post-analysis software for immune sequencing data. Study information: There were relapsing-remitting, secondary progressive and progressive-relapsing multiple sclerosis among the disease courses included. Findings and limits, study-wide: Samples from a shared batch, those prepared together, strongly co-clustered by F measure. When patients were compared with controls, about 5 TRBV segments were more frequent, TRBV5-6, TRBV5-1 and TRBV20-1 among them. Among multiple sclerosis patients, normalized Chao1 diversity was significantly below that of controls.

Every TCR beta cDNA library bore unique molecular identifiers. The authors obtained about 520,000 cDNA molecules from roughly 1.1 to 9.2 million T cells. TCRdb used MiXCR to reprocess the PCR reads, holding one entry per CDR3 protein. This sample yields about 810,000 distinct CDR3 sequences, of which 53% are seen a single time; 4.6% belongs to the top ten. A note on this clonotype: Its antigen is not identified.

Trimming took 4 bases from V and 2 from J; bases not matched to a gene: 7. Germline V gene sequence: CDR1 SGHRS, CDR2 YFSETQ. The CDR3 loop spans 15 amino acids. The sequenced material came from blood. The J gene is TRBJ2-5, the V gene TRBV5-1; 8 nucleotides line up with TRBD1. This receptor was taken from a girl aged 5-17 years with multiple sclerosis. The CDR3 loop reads CASSRTGGGQETQYF. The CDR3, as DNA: TGCGCCAGCAGCCGAACAGGGGGTGGGCAAGAGACCCAGTACTTC.